This T cell receptor (beta chain) was recovered during a study of CD8+CD57+ T cells in acquired aplastic anemia. Study details: Isolated CD4+ and CD8+ cells, once sorted, yielded DNA averaging around 3 ug.

General observations from the study: In common between the patients and the controls were approximately 28 CD8+ CDR3 sequences. The study found no significant CD8+ Simpson's diversity difference between patients and controls.

According to the study, genomic DNA was the template for TCR beta VDJ and CDR3 profiling. TCRdb called the reads again in MiXCR, with one record for every CDR3 protein. There are a few hundred thousand distinct CDR3 sequences in the sample; around 33% occur only once, and around 0.82% lies in the top ten. Whoever was chosen for sequencing had shown CD8+CD57+ cell expansion by flow cytometry. With no exception, the patients had severe acquired aplastic anemia. Concerning this clonotype: Antigen: not known. This clone may be a read error of a much larger clone one base away.

This CDR3 has 15 amino acids. Per germline, CDR1 SEHNR and CDR2 FQNEAQ (reference sequence). Trimming shortened V by 1 base and J by 4 bases, and 13 bases separated the two germline ends. The clonotype originates from a human donor with aplastic anemia. This chain links TRBV7-9 with TRBJ1-2; D is undetermined. The sequenced material came from sorted CD4+, CD8+, or CD8+CD57+ T cells (not recorded which) from PBMCs. CDR3 loop: CASSLVAAVAYGYTF. CDR3 coding DNA: TGTGCCAGCAGCTTAGTGGCAGCCGTGGCCTATGGCTACACCTTC.